The 19 T cell receptor beta chains below all came from one sample that was sequenced in a study of cytomegalovirus exposure and HLA in healthy donors (dated by TCRdb to about 2017). The receptor library was made with the immunoSEQ multiplex PCR assay. For the multiplex PCR, a mixture combining 60 forward primers for TCR Vbeta segments and 13 reverse primers for TCR Jbeta segments was used. Not all clones reach the TCRdb copy of this immuneACCESS table, which keeps in-frame sequences only. Checked studies attribute under half of the gap to unresolved V genes and leave the rest unexplained. In this sample's table one finds roughly 77,000 clones. Of the sample, over 3% is held by the ten largest clones. Material: PBMCs. All receptors derive from a female donor in good health and CMV-seropositive.

J is TRBJ2-2 and V is TRBV10-3; 9 positions match TRBD1. V gave up 6 bases and J gave up 4 bases; unmatched junction bases: 6. Germline V gene lookup returns CDR1 ENHRY and CDR2 SYGVKD. The CDR3 loop spans 15 amino acids. The CDR3 coding sequence is TGTGCCATCAGGACGGGACAGGGCGTCACCGGGGAGCTGTTTTTT. Translated, it gives CAIRTGQGVTGELFF.

The V call is TRBV6-5, the J call TRBJ1-2, with 7 bases matching TRBD1. Germline trimming cut 0 bases from V and 2 bases from J; bases unmatched to any gene: 3. CDR3 length equals 15 residues. The V gene's germline CDR1 is MNHEY and CDR2 SVGAGI. CDR3 nucleotide sequence: TGTGCCAGCAGTTACTCGCCGACAGGGAACTATGGCTACACCTTC. This translates into CASSYSPTGNYGYTF.

J is TRBJ2-5 and V is TRBV25-1; 11 nucleotides align to TRBD2. The ends lost 2 bases at V and 1 base at J; junction bases unmatched: 0. Germline V gene data show CDR1 as MGHDK and CDR2 as SYGVNS. There are 15 residues in the CDR3. CDR3 nucleotides: TGTGCCAGCAGTGAACTAGCGGGGGGCCAAGAGACCCAGTACTTC. This codes for CASSELAGGQETQYF.

The chain recombines TRBV27 with TRBJ1-1, with unresolved D. CDR1 and CDR2 (germline): MNHEY, SMNVEV (reference sequence). The CDR3 runs 14 residues. Deletions cut 6 bases from V and 1 base from J, with 12 bases between. For the CDR3, the DNA is TGTGCCAGCAGAAAGTGGGAGGGGAACACTGAAGCTTTCTTT. Protein sequence: CASRKWEGNTEAFF.

The chain carries TRBV6-1 and TRBJ2-7, with TRBD1 matching over 7 bases. The CDR3 totals 15 residues. V trimming: 6 bases; J trimming: 3 bases; junction bases outside the gene matches: 11. Germline CDR1 reads MNHNS; CDR2 reads SASEGT. CDR3 in amino acids: CASSHPVGTDYEQYF. CDR3 sequence (DNA): TGTGCCAGCAGCCACCCAGTAGGGACAGACTACGAGCAGTACTTC.

This chain links TRBV18 with TRBJ1-1; D gene uncertain. Germline lookup yields CDR1 KGHSH and CDR2 LQKENI. The V end was cut by 6 bases, the J end by 0 bases, with 8 bases between. The CDR3 totals 13 residues. The DNA for the CDR3 is TGTGCCAGCTCTCGACTGGTGAACACTGAAGCTTTCTTT. It encodes CASSRLVNTEAFF.

This chain joins TRBV29-1 and TRBJ2-5; D call uncertain. TRBJ2-7 explains the end of the DNA better; the J call may be wrong. CDR3 length: 12 residues. Germline lookup yields CDR1 SQVTM and CDR2 ANQGSEA. Here the CDR3 reads CSVKDGAYEQYF. The CDR3 bases are TGCAGCGTAAAAGATGGGGCCTACGAGCAGTACTTC.

V is TRBV4-1 and J is TRBJ2-1; possible D gene TRBD2, 6 bases. The CDR3 loop spans 14 amino acids. Trimming removed 4 bases at V and 13 bases at J, with 20 bases between. CDR1 is MGHRA, CDR2 YSYEKL, per germline. The CDR3 coding sequence is TGCGCCAGCAGCCCTAACGTCCTGACTAGTTTTCAGTTCTTC. Translating it yields CASSPNVLTSFQFF.

The chain carries TRBV28 and TRBJ2-3; 13 bases map to TRBD2. CDR1 is MDHEN and CDR2 is SYDVKM in the germline V gene. This CDR3 spans 18 amino acids. With 2 bases clipped from V and 1 base from J, the junction kept 6 bases outside the gene matches. The DNA of the CDR3 is TGTGCCAGCAGTTTAGTCCTACTAGCGGGAGGGGGCACAGATACGCAGTATTTT. Encoded protein: CASSLVLLAGGGTDTQYF.

Worth noting for this clone: Germline and junction disagree at one end, which may indicate a read error. J is TRBJ2-5 and V is TRBV4-3; D may be TRBD2 (5 bases). The CDR3 is made up of 16 amino acids. Germline loops: CDR1 LGHNA, CDR2 YSLEER. CDR3 DNA: TGCGCCGGCAGCCAAGATTGGACTCCCTTCCAAGAGACCCAGTACTTC. Protein: CAGSQDWTPFQETQYF.

V and J are TRBV4-1 and TRBJ2-5; 11 bases are a match to TRBD2. The J segment lost 6 bases and the V segment lost 0 bases, leaving 6 bases of the junction unmatched. Germline V CDR1 and CDR2: MGHRA, YSYEKL. The CDR3 is 16 residues long. CDR3 in DNA: TGCGCCAGCAGCCAAGAAGGCACTAGCGGGGGAAAGACCCAGTACTTC. This translates into CASSQEGTSGGKTQYF.

The CDR3 region has the DNA TGTGCCAGCAGCTCGGGACTAGCGGGAGAGCAGTACTTC. It specifies CASSSGLAGEQYF. This sequence joins TRBV7-2 and TRBJ2-7, with 13 bases aligning to TRBD2. This CDR3 is 13 amino acids long. V lost 4 bases to trimming and J lost 7 bases; unmatched junction nucleotides: 1. From germline, CDR1 is SGHTA and CDR2 FQGNSA.

The rearrangement joins TRBV5-6 to TRBJ2-1; 9 bases map to TRBD1. Germline CDR1 and CDR2: SGHDT and YYEEEE. J lost 3 bases, V lost 4 bases, and 5 bases had no gene match. This CDR3 has 15 amino acids. The CDR3 bases are TGTGCCAGCAGCCGCGGGACAGGGATCTACAATGAGCAGTTCTTC. It translates to CASSRGTGIYNEQFF.

The rearrangement uses TRBV7-3 and TRBJ1-6; D is unclear. The CDR3 runs 15 residues. V gave up 5 bases and J gave up 5 bases, with 13 bases separating them. Germline loops: CDR1 SGHTA, CDR2 FQGTGA. CDR3 amino acids: CASSITRGDNSPLHF. The CDR3 bases are TGTGCCAGCAGCATCACTCGGGGTGATAATTCACCCCTCCACTTT.

V is TRBV6-5 and J is TRBJ1-1, with D uncertain. Germline V gene lookup returns CDR1 MNHEY and CDR2 SVGAGI. This CDR3 region has 15 residues. V was pared by 1 base and J by 1 base, with 10 bases between. The CDR3: CASSYFAGTNTEAFF. The CDR3 DNA is TGTGCCAGCAGTTACTTTGCAGGAACGAACACTGAAGCTTTCTTT.

This chain links TRBV19 with TRBJ1-2, with TRBD1 as a possible D gene (5 bases). The CDR3 is 16 amino acids. From germline, CDR1 is LNHDA and CDR2 SQIVND (reference sequence). Trimming stripped 0 bases from V and 0 bases from J, with 11 bases between. The CDR3 is CASSIDGGRANYGYTF. The CDR3 bases are TGTGCCAGTAGTATAGACGGGGGTAGGGCTAACTATGGCTACACCTTC.

V is TRBV7-9 and J is TRBJ2-7; D ambiguous. Trimming removed 6 bases from V and 1 base from J, with 13 bases in between. The CDR3 contains 14 residues. Germline V gene sequence: CDR1 SEHNR, CDR2 FQNEAQ (reference sequence). The chain's CDR3 is CASSPGQASYEQYF. The DNA of the CDR3 is TGTGCCAGCAGTCCCGGCCAGGCGTCCTACGAGCAGTACTTC.

The rearrangement links TRBV6-6 to TRBJ1-1; D may be TRBD1 (6 bases). Germline V CDR1 and CDR2: MNHNY, SVGAGI (reference sequence). Trimming stripped 0 bases from V and 5 bases from J, with 13 bases between. CDR3 size: 15 residues. The CDR3 spells CASSYSSRGHTEAFF. The CDR3 DNA sequence: TGTGCCAGCAGTTACTCGAGCAGGGGTCATACTGAAGCTTTCTTT.

The chain couples TRBV7-2 to TRBJ2-7; 15 nucleotides line up with TRBD2. Germline-derived CDR1 and CDR2 are SGHTA and FQGNSA. V was clipped by 5 bases and J by 2 bases; unmatched bases: 13. The CDR3 is made up of 19 amino acids. DNA for the CDR3: TGTGCCAGCAGCCATCCTCCGGGGACTAGCGGGGGGACTGCCTACGAGCAGTACTTC. This codes for CASSHPPGTSGGTAYEQYF.